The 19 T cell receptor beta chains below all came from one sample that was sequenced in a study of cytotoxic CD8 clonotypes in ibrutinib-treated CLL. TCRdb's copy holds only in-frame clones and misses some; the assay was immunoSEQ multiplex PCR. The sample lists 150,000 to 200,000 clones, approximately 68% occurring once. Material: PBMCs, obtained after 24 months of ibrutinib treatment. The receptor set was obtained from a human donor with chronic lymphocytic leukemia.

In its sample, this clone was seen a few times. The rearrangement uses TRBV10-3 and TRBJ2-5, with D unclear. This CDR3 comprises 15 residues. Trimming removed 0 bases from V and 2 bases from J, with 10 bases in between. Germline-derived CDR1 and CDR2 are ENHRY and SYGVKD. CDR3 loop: CAISESAAGQETQYF. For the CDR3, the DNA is TGTGCCATCAGTGAGTCGGCGGCAGGACAAGAGACCCAGTACTTC.

The CDR3 DNA follows: TGCAGCGTCGACCGGACAGGGACAACCTACGAGCAGTACTTC. It specifies CSVDRTGTTYEQYF. V usage is TRBV29-1 and J usage is TRBJ2-7; 8 bases are a match to TRBD1. Trimming removed 6 bases from V and 2 bases from J; junction bases left unmatched: 9. CDR1 and CDR2 (germline): SQVTM, ANQGSEA. The CDR3 has 14 residues.

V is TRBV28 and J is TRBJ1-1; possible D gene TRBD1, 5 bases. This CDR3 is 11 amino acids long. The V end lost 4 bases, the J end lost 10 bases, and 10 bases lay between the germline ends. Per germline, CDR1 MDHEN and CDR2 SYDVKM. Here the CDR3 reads CASSSQGRAFF. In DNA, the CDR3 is TGTGCCAGCAGTTCCCAGGGTCGAGCTTTCTTT.

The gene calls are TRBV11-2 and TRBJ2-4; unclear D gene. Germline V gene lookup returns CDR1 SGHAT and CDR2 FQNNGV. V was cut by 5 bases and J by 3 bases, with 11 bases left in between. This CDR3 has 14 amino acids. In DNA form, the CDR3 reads TGTGCCAGCAGCCTGGTGGGGTTCAAAAACATTCAGTACTTC. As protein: CASSLVGFKNIQYF.

The DNA of the CDR3 is TGTGCCAGCAGCCAAGAGAGGAGAACAAACACCGGGGAGCTGTTTTTT. Amino acid sequence: CASSQERRTNTGELFF. This chain connects TRBV4-2 to TRBJ2-2; no reliable D call. V lost 0 bases to trimming and J lost 2 bases, with 10 bases between them. The V gene's germline CDR1 is LGHNA and CDR2 YNFKEQ. CDR3 size: 16 residues.

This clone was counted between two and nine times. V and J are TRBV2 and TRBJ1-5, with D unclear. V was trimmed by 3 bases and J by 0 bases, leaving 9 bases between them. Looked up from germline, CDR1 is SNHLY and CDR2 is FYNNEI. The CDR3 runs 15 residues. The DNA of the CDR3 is TGTGCCAGCAGTGATGGTGGCAATAGCAATCAGCCCCAGCATTTT. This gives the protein CASSDGGNSNQPQHF.

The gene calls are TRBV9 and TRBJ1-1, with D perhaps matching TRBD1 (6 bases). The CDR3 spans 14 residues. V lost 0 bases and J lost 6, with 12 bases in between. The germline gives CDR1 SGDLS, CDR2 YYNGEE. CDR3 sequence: CASSVALRGAEAFF. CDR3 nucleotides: TGTGCCAGCAGCGTAGCTCTCAGGGGCGCTGAAGCTTTCTTT. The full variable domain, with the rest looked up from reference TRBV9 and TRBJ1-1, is DSGVTQTPKHLITATGQRVTLRCSPRSGDLSVYWYQQSLDQGLQFLIQYYNGEERAKGNILERFSAQQFPDLHSELNLSSLELGDSALYFCASSVALRGAEAFFGQGTRLTVV.

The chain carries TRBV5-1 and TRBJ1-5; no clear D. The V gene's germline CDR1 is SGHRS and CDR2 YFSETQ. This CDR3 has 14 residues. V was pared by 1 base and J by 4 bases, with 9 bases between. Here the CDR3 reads CASSLIPENQPQHF. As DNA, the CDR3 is TGCGCCAGCAGCTTGATACCAGAGAATCAGCCCCAGCATTTT.

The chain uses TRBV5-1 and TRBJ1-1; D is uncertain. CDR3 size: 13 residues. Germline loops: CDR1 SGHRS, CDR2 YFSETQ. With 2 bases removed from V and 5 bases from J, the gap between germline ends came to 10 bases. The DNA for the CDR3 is TGCGCCAGCAGCTTTTCACCGGGGACTGAAGCTTTCTTT. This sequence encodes CASSFSPGTEAFF.

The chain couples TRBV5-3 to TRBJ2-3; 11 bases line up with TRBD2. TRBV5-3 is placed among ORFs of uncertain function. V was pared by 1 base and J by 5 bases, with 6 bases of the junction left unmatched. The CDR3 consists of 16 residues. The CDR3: CARSLCTSGSLDTQYF. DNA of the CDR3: TGTGCCAGAAGCTTGTGTACTAGCGGGAGTCTAGATACGCAGTATTTT.

CDR3 sequence reads: CSVKVAPLDEKLFF. Here the CDR3 DNA reads TGCAGCGTGAAAGTGGCCCCGCTAGATGAAAAACTGTTTTTT. J is TRBJ1-4 and V is TRBV29-1; D not certain. CDR3 length: 14 amino acids. CDR1 and CDR2 from the germline V gene are SQVTM and ANQGSEA. Trimming stripped 6 bases from V and 6 bases from J, with 17 bases between. The whole variable domain, filled in from reference TRBV29-1 and TRBJ1-4, reads SAVISQKPSRDICQRGTSLTIQCQVDSQVTMMFWYRQQPGQSLTLIATANQGSEATYESGFVIDKFPISRPNLTFSTLTVSNMSPEDSSIYLCSVKVAPLDEKLFFGSGTQLSVL.

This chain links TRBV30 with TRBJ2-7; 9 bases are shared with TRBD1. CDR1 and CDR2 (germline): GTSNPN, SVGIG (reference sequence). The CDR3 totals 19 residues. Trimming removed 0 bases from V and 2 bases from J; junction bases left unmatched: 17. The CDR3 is CAWSVQPWSGTGIPYEQYF. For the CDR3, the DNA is TGTGCCTGGAGTGTCCAGCCATGGTCCGGGACAGGGATACCCTACGAGCAGTACTTC.

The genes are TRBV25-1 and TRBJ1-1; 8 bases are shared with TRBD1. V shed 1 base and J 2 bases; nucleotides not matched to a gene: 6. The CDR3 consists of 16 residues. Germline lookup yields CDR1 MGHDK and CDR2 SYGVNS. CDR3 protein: CASSESWTGRNTEAFF. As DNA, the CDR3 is TGTGCCAGCAGTGAATCGTGGACAGGGAGAAACACTGAAGCTTTCTTT.

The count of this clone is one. The CDR3 loop reads CASHRDTGELFF. The CDR3 nucleotides read TGTGCCAGCCACAGGGACACCGGGGAGCTGTTTTTT. This chain uses TRBV6-5 with TRBJ2-2; D might be TRBD1 (6 bases). Between the trimmed V and J ends, which lost 8 bases and 3 bases, there was a span of 7 bases. This CDR3 is built from 12 residues. Per germline, CDR1 MNHEY and CDR2 SVGAGI.

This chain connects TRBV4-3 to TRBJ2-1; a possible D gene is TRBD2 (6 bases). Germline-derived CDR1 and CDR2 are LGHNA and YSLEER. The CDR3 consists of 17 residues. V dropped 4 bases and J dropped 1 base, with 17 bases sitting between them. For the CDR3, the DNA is TGCGCCAGCAGCCTTATAGGAGGGATCCAATCCTACAATGAGCAGTTCTTC. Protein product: CASSLIGGIQSYNEQFF.

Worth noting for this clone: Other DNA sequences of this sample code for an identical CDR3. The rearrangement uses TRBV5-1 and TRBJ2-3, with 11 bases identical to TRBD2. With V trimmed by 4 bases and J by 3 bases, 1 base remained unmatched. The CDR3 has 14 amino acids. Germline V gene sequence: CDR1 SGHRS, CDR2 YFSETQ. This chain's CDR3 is CASSLAGGTDTQYF. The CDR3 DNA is TGCGCCAGCAGCCTAGCGGGAGGTACAGATACGCAGTATTTT.

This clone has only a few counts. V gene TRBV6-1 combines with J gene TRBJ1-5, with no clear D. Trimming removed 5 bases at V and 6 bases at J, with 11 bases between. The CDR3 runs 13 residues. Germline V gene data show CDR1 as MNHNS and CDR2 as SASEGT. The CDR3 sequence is CASSQERSQPQHF. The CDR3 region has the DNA TGTGCCAGCAGTCAAGAGAGGAGTCAGCCCCAGCATTTT.

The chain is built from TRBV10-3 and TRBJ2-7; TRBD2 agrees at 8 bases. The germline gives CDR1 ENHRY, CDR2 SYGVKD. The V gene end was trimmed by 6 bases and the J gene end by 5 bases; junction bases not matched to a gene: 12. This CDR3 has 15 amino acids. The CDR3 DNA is TGTGCCATCAGCGTGTCGGGGGGGGCGTCTGACGAGCAGTACTTC. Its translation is CAISVSGGASDEQYF.

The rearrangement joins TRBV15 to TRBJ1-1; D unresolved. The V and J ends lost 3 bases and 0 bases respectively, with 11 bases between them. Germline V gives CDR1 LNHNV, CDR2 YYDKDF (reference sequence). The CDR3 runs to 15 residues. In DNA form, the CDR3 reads TGTGCCACCAGCAGGGCGACTCAGATGAACACTGAAGCTTTCTTT. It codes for CATSRATQMNTEAFF.